Sequencing of this T cell receptor (beta chain) was carried out in a study of T-cell reconstitution after alpha-beta-depleted transplantation in children. Preparing the TCRbeta library involved the use of unique molecular identifiers. TCRdb reprocessed the PCR reads via MiXCR and lists one record per CDR3 protein. Of 500,000 to 600,000 distinct CDR3 sequences listed, approximately 20% are singletons. This clonotype was seen only a few times. The CDR3 loop spans 11 amino acids. The V gene lost 3 bases and the J gene lost 7 bases, with 5 bases spanning the gap. Sample: PBMCs from the stem cell graft donor, taken from the stem cell graft. This TCR was sampled from a human donor who donated a stem cell graft to a child with acute lymphoblastic leukemia. The genes are TRBV12-3 or TRBV12-4 and TRBJ2-3; D remains ambiguous. CDR3 DNA: TGTGCCAGCAGTTTTGCCAATACGCAGTATTTT. This codes for CASSFANTQYF.